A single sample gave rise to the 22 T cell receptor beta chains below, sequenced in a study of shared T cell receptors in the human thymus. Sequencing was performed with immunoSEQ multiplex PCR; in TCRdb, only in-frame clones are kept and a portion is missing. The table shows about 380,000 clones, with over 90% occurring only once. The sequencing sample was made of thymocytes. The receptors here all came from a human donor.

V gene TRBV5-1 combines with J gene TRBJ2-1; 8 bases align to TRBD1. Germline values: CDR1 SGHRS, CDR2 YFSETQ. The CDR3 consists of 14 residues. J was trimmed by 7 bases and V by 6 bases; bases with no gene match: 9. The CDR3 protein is CASTMTGEVNEQFF. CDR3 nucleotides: TGCGCCAGCACCATGACAGGGGAAGTAAATGAGCAGTTCTTC.

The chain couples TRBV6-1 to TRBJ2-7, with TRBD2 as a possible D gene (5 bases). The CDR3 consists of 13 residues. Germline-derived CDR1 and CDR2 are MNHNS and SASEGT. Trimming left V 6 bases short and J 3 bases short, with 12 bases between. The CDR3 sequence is CASRGAGFYEQYF. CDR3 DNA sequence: TGTGCCAGCAGGGGAGCCGGTTTCTACGAGCAGTACTTC.

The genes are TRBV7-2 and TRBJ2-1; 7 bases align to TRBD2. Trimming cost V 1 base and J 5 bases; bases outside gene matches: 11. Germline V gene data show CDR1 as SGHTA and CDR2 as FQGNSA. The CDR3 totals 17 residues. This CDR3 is CASSLVRGGRPHNEQFF. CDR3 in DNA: TGTGCCAGCAGCTTAGTGAGGGGAGGGCGACCCCACAATGAGCAGTTCTTC.

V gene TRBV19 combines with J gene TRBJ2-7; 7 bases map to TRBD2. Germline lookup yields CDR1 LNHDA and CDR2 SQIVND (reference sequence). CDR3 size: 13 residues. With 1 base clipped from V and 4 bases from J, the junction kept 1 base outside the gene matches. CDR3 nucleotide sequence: TGTGCCAGTAGTATAGGGGAGGGGTACGAGCAGTACTTC. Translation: CASSIGEGYEQYF. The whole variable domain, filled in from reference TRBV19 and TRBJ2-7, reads DGGITQSPKYLFRKEGQNVTLSCEQNLNHDAMYWYRQDPGQGLRLIYYSQIVNDFQKGDIAEGYSVSREKKESFPLTVTSAQKNPTAFYLCASSIGEGYEQYFGPGTRLTVT.

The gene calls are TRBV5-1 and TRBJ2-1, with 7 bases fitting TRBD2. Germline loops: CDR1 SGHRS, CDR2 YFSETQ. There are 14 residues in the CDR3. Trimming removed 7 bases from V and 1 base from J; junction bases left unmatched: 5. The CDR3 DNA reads TGCGCCAGCGCCCTAGCGGAATCCTACAATGAGCAGTTCTTC. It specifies CASALAESYNEQFF.

The CDR3 loop reads CASSTQETQYF. The CDR3, as DNA: TGTGCCAGCAGCACTCAAGAGACCCAGTACTTC. This chain joins TRBV4-2 and TRBJ2-5, with D hard to call. Germline-derived CDR1 and CDR2 are LGHNA and YNFKEQ. This CDR3 has 11 amino acids. Trimming shortened V by 5 bases and J by 2 bases, and 3 bases separated the two germline ends.

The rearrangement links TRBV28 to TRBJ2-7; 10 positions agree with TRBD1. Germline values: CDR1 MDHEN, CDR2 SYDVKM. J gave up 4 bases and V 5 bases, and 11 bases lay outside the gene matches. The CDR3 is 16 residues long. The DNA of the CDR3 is TGTGCCAGCAGTCTCACGACAGGGGGCCTTAGGTACGAGCAGTACTTC. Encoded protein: CASSLTTGGLRYEQYF.

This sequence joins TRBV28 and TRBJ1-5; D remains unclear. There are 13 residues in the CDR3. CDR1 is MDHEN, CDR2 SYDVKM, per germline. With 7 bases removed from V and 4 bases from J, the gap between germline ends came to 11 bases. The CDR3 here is CASKFGENQPQHF. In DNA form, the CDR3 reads TGTGCCAGCAAATTTGGGGAGAATCAGCCCCAGCATTTT.

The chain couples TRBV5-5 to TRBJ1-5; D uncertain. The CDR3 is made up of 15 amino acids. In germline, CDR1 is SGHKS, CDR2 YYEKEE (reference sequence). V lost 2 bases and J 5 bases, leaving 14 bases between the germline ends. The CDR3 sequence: CASSLGPSPDQPQHF. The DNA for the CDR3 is TGTGCCAGCAGCTTAGGGCCGAGCCCCGATCAGCCCCAGCATTTT.

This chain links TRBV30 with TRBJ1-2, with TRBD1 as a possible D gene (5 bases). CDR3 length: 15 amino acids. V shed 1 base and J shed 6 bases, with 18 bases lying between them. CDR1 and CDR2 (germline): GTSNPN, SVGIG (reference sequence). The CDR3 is CAWSGAPRGANGYTF. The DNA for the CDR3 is TGTGCCTGGAGTGGGGCTCCAAGGGGCGCGAATGGCTACACCTTC.

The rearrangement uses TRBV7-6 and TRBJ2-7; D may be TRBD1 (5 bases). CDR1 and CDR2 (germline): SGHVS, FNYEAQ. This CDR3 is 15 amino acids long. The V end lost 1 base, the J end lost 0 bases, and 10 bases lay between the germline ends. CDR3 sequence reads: CASSLGQSSSYEQYF. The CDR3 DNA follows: TGTGCCAGCAGCTTAGGACAGTCGAGCTCCTACGAGCAGTACTTC.

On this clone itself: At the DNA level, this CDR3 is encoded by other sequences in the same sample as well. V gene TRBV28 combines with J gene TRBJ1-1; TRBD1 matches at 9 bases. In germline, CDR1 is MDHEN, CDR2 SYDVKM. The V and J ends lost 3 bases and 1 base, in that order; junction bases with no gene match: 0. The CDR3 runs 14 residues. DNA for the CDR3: TGTGCCAGCAGTTTGGGACAGGGGAACACTGAAGCTTTCTTT. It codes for CASSLGQGNTEAFF.

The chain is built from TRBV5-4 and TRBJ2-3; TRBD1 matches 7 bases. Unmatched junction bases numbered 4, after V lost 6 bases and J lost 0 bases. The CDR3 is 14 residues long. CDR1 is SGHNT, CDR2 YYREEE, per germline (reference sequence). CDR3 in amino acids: CASKKTGSTDTQYF. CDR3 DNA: TGTGCCAGCAAAAAGACAGGGAGCACAGATACGCAGTATTTT.

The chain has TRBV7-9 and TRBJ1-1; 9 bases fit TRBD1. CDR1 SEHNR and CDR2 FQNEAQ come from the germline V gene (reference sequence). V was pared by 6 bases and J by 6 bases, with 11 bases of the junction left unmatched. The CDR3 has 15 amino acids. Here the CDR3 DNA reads TGTGCCAGCAGTTCCGGGGAGACAGGGGGACCTGAAGCTTTCTTT. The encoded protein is CASSSGETGGPEAFF.

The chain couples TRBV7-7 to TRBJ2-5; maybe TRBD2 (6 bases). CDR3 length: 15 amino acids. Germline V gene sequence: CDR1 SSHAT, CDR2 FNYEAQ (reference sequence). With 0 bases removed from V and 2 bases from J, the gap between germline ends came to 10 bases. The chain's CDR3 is CASSLATRGQETQYF. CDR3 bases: TGTGCCAGCAGCTTAGCGACTAGGGGACAAGAGACCCAGTACTTC.

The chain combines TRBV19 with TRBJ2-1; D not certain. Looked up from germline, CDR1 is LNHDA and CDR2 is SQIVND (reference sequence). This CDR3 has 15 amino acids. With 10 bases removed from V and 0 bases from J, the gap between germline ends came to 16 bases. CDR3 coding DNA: TGTGCCACCAAGGCAGGCCTTAGCTCCTACAATGAGCAGTTCTTC. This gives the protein CATKAGLSSYNEQFF.

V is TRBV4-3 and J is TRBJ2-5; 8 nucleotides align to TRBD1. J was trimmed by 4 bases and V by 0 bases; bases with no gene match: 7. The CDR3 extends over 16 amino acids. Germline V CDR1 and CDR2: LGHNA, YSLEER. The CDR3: CASSQDARQGPETQYF. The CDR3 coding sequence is TGCGCCAGCAGCCAAGATGCCCGACAGGGGCCAGAGACCCAGTACTTC.

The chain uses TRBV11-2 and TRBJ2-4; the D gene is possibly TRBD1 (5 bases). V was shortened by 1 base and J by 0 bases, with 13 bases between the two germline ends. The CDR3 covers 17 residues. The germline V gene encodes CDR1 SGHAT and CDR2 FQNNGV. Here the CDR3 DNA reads TGTGCCAGCAGCTTAGCGAGGACACCTATAGCCAAAAACATTCAGTACTTC. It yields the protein CASSLARTPIAKNIQYF.

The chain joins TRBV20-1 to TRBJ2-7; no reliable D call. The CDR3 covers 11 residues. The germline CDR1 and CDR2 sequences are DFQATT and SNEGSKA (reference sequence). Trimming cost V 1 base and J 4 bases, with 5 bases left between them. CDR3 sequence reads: CSARGQYEQYF. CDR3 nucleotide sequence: TGCAGTGCTAGAGGACAATACGAGCAGTACTTC.

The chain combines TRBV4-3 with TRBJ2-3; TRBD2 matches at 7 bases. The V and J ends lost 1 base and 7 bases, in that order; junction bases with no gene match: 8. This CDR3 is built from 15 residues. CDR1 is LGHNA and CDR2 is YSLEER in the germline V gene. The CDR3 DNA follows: TGCGCCAGCAGCCAAGTTGAGGGAGGGCCACATACGCAGTATTTT. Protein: CASSQVEGGPHTQYF.

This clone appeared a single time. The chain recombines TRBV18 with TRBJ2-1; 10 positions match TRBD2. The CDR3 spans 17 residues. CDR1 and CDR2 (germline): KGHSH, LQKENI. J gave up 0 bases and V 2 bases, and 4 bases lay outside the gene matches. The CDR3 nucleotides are TGTGCCAGCTCACCATACCCTAGCGGGAGCTCCTACAATGAGCAGTTCTTC. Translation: CASSPYPSGSSYNEQFF.

CDR3: CASSLATSGSINEQFF. The CDR3 nucleotides are TGTGCCAGCTCACTTGCGACTAGCGGGAGTATCAATGAGCAGTTCTTC. This chain uses TRBV18 with TRBJ2-1; 12 bases are shared with TRBD2. Germline values: CDR1 KGHSH, CDR2 LQKENI. Trimming cost V 4 bases and J 6 bases; bases outside gene matches: 7. CDR3 length equals 16 residues.